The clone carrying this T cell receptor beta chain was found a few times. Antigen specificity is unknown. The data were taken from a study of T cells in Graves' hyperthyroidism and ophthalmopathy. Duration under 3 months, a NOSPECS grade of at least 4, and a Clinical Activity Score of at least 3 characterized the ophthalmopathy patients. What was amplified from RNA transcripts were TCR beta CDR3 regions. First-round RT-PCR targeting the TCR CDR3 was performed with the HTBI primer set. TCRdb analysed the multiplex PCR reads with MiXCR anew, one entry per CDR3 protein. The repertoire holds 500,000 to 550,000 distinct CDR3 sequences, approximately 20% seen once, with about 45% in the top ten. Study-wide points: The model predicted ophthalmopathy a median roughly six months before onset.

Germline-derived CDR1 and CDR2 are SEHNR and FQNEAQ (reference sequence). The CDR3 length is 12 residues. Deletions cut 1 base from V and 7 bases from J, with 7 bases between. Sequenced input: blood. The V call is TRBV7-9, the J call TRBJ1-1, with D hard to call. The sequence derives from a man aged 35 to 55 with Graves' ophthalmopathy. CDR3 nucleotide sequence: TGTGCCAGCAGCTTAGAGCGACTTGAAGCTTTCTTT. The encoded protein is CASSLERLEAFF.